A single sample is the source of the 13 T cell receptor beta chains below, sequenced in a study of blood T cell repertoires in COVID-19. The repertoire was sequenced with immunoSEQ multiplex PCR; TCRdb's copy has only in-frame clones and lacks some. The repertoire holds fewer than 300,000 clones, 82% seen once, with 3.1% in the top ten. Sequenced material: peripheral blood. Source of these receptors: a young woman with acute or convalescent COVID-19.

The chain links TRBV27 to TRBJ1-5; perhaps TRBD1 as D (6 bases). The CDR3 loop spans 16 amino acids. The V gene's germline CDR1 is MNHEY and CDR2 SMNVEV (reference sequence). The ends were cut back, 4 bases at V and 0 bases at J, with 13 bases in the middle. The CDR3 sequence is CASSSAGHYSNQPQHF. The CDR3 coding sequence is TGTGCCAGCAGTTCAGCGGGACACTATAGCAATCAGCCCCAGCATTTT.

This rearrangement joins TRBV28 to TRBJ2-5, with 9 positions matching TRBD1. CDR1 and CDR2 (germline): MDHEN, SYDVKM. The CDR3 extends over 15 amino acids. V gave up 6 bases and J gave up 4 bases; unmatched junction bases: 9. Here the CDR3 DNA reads TGTGCCAGCAGCCCAGGGACAGGGCGGCGAGAGACCCAGTACTTC. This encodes CASSPGTGRRETQYF.

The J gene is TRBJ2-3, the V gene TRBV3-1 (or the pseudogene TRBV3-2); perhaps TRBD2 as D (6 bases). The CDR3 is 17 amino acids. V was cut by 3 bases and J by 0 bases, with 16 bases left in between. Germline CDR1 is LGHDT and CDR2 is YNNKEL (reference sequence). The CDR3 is CASSHPPTGLSTDTQYF. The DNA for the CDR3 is TGTGCCAGCAGCCACCCCCCGACCGGACTAAGCACAGATACGCAGTATTTT.

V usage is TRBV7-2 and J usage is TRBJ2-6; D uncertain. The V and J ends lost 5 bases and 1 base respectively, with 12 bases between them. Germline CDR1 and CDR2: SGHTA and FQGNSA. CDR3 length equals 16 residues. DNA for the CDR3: TGTGCCAGCAGCCCTTGGGCATCTTCTGGGGCCAACGTCCTGACTTTC. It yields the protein CASSPWASSGANVLTF.

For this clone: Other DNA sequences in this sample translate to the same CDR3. CDR3 protein: CASSLGLADTGELFF. In DNA, the CDR3 is TGCGCCAGCAGCTTAGGACTAGCGGACACCGGGGAGCTGTTTTTT. The V gene is TRBV5-1, the J gene TRBJ2-2; the match to TRBD2 covers 10 bases. The CDR3 covers 15 residues. V lost 2 bases and J lost 3; bases outside the gene matches: 1. The germline V gene has CDR1 SGHRS and CDR2 YFSETQ.

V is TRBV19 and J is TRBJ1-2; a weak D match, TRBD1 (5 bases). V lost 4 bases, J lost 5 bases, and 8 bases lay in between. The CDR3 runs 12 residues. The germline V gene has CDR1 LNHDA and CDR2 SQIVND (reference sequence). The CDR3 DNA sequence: TGTGCCAGTAGTAAGACAGTATATGGCTACACCTTC. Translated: CASSKTVYGYTF.

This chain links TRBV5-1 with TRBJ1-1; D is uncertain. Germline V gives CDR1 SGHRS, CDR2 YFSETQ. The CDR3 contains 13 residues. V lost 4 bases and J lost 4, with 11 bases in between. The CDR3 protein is CASSPRTSTEAFF. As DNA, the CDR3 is TGCGCCAGCAGCCCTCGTACGAGCACTGAAGCTTTCTTT.

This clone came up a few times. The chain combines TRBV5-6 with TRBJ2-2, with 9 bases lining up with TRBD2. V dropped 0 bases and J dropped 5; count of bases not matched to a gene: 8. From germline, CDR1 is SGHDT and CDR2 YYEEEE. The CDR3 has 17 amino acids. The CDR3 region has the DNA TGTGCCAGCAGCTTGGTCGCGGGACTAGCAAGTACCGGGGAGCTGTTTTTT. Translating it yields CASSLVAGLASTGELFF.

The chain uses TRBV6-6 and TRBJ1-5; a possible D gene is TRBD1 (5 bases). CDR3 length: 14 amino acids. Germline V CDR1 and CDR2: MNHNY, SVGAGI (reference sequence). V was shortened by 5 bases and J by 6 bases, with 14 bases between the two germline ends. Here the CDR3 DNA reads TGTGCCAGCAGTCCCAGGGTAGGCCTTCAGCCCCAGCATTTT. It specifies CASSPRVGLQPQHF.

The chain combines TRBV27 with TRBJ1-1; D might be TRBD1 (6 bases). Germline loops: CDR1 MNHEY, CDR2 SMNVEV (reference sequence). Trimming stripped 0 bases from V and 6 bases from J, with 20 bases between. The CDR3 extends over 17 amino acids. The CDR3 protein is CASSLSVLQGIFAEAFF. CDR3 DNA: TGTGCCAGCAGTTTATCAGTGCTACAGGGAATATTCGCTGAAGCTTTCTTT.

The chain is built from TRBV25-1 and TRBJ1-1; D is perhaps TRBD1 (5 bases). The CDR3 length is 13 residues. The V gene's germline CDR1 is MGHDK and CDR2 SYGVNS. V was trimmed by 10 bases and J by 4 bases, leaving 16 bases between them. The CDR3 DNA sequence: TGTGCCACCAAACGCGGGGGTGGCACTGAAGCTTTCTTT. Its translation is CATKRGGGTEAFF. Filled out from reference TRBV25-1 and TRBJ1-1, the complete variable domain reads EADIYQTPRYLVIGTGKKITLECSQTMGHDKMYWYQQDPGMELHLIHYSYGVNSTEKGDLSSESTVSRIRTEHFPLTLESARPSHTSQYLCATKRGGGTEAFFGQGTRLTVV.

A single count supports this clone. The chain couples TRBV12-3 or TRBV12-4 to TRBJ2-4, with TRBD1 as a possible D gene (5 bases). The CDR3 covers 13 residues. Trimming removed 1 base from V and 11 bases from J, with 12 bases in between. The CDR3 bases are TGTGCCAGCAGTTTAGTGGGGCCTGTTGTTCAGTACTTC. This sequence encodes CASSLVGPVVQYF.

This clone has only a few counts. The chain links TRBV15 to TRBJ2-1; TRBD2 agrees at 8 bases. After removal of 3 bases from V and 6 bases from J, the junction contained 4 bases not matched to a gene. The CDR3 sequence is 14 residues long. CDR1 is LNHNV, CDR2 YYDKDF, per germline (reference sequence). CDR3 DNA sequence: TGTGCCACCAGCAGGGGGACTAGGGTCAATGAGCAGTTCTTC. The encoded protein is CATSRGTRVNEQFF.